These T cell receptor beta chains were read from a single sample in a study of blood T cell repertoires in COVID-19. The data were produced by immunoSEQ multiplex PCR, yet TCRdb's version contains in-frame clones alone and is incomplete. This table has more than 85,000 clones, 65% to 90% appearing once. The sequencing sample was made of PBMCs or T cells enriched from blood (not recorded which). The receptors were sampled from a woman between 45 and 60 years old who had recovered from COVID-19. Each CDR3 is given with its conserved first and last residue. The D gene is left open where the match is weak. Clone size is given for some rows only: seen once, a few or many times, or a class if the clone is expanded.

clone size	D gene	J gene	V gene	CDR3 protein	CDR3 DNA
.	.	TRBJ1-1	TRBV25-1	CASSAYRGEAFF	TGTGCCAGCAGTGCCTATAGGGGTGAAGCTTTCTTT
.	TRBD2	TRBJ2-2	TRBV19	CASSMRLAGEPNTGELFF	TGTGCCAGTAGTATGAGGCTAGCGGGGGAACCGAACACCGGGGAGCTGTTTTTT
.	.	TRBJ2-7	TRBV14	CASSHGGVWEQYF	TGTGCCAGCAGCCATGGCGGGGTGTGGGAGCAGTACTTC
few	TRBD1	TRBJ2-7	TRBV27	CASSRDRAPQSSYEQYF	TGTGCCAGCTCCCGGGACAGGGCTCCCCAAAGCTCCTACGAGCAGTACTTC
.	TRBD2	TRBJ2-7	TRBV5-4	CASSGPSGPYEQYF	TGTGCCAGCAGCGGACCTAGCGGCCCCTACGAGCAGTACTTC
.	.	TRBJ2-5	TRBV5-1	CASSLDSGSEETQYF	TGCGCCAGCAGCTTGGATTCTGGGAGCGAAGAGACCCAGTACTTC
few	.	TRBJ1-1	TRBV3-1/TRBV3-2	CASSQWTENTEAFF	TGTGCCAGCAGCCAATGGACAGAGAACACTGAAGCTTTCTTT
.	TRBD1	TRBJ1-2	TRBV7-2	CASSLEDRGIYGGYTF	TGTGCCAGCAGCTTAGAGGACAGGGGGATTTATGGTGGCTACACCTTC
once	.	TRBJ2-1	TRBV7-2	CASSLGWRGRNEQFF	TGTGCCAGCAGCTTAGGCTGGCGGGGGCGGAATGAGCAGTTCTTC
.	.	TRBJ2-1	TRBV5-1	CASSRHQLGGEQFF	TGCGCCAGCTCGCGGCATCAGCTGGGGGGTGAGCAGTTCTTC
few	.	TRBJ2-5	TRBV5-4	CASSRGIRRETQYF	TGTGCCAGCAGCCGGGGGATCCGGCGGGAGACCCAGTACTTC
few	TRBD2	TRBJ2-5	TRBV5-1	CASRSGTSVVETQYF	TGCGCCAGCAGGTCCGGGACTAGCGTCGTAGAGACCCAGTACTTC
.	.	TRBJ1-4	TRBV5-8	CASSLAASVNEKLFF	TGTGCCAGCAGCTTGGCCGCCAGCGTTAATGAAAAACTGTTTTTT
.	TRBD1	TRBJ1-4	TRBV28	CASSQFGQGLLEKLFF	TGTGCCAGCAGTCAATTCGGACAGGGTTTACTTGAAAAACTGTTTTTT
.	.	TRBJ2-2	TRBV7-2	CASSLSPANTGELFF	TGTGCCAGCAGCTTATCCCCGGCGAACACCGGGGAGCTGTTTTTT
few	.	TRBJ1-2	TRBV7-9	CASSLAGANYGYTF	TGTGCCAGCAGCTTAGCAGGAGCTAACTATGGCTACACCTTC
few	TRBD2	TRBJ2-1	TRBV24-1	CATSGGTSGRGHEQFF	TGTGCCACCAGTGGGGGAACTAGCGGGAGGGGGCATGAGCAGTTCTTC
.	.	TRBJ1-5	TRBV27	CASSLSESQPQHF	TGTGCCAGCAGTTTATCAGAGAGTCAGCCCCAGCATTTT
.	.	TRBJ1-5	TRBV15	CATSRRVLSNQPQHF	TGTGCCACCAGCAGGCGGGTATTGAGCAATCAGCCCCAGCATTTT
.	.	TRBJ1-2	TRBV29-1	CSVAARQYGYTF	TGCAGCGTTGCGGCCCGACAATATGGCTACACCTTC
.	TRBD1	TRBJ2-7	TRBV25-1	CASSDPGTGNPYEQYF	TGTGCCAGCAGTGACCCCGGGACAGGGAATCCCTACGAGCAGTACTTC
many	.	TRBJ1-6	TRBV6-5	CASSLEENSPLHF	TGTGCCAGCAGCTTAGAGGAAAATTCACCCCTCCACTTT
.	TRBD1	TRBJ1-1	TRBV5-1	CASSLEAGGMNTEAFF	TGCGCCAGCAGCTTGGAAGCAGGGGGCATGAACACTGAAGCTTTCTTT
.	TRBD1	TRBJ2-7	TRBV24-1	CATIYKKDRGSYEQYF	TGTGCCACCATTTATAAGAAGGACAGGGGATCCTACGAGCAGTACTTC
few	.	TRBJ1-6	TRBV27	CASSLRDYSPLHF	TGTGCCAGCAGTTTACGGGATTACTCACCCCTCCACTTT
.	TRBD1	TRBJ1-4	TRBV5-6	CASSPGQGTTNEKLFF	TGTGCCAGCAGCCCGGGACAGGGCACAACTAATGAAAAACTGTTTTTT
.	TRBD2	TRBJ2-1	TRBV9	CASSAGGSYNEQFF	TGTGCCAGCAGCGCGGGGGGCTCCTACAATGAGCAGTTCTTC
.	TRBD1	TRBJ1-4	TRBV2	CASSRDRVTEKLFF	TGTGCCAGCAGTCGGGACAGGGTTACCGAAAAACTGTTTTTT
.	TRBD1	TRBJ1-4	TRBV10-3	CAISDSLSGRGQEKLFF	TGTGCCATCAGTGACTCCCTGAGTGGCAGGGGGCAAGAAAAACTGTTTTTT
.	.	TRBJ1-3	TRBV14	CASSPGGAGNTIYF	TGTGCCAGCAGCCCGGGGGGGGCTGGAAACACCATATATTTT
once	.	TRBJ1-1	TRBV18	CASSLGVDTEAFF	TGTGCCAGCTCTCTAGGGGTTGACACTGAAGCTTTCTTT
.	.	TRBJ2-1	TRBV28	CASSSTEWIYNEQFF	TGTGCCAGCAGTTCCACGGAGTGGATATACAATGAGCAGTTCTTC
once	TRBD2	TRBJ2-3	TRBV5-1	CASSLSIAGVKDTQYF	TGCGCCAGCAGCTTGAGTATAGCGGGAGTTAAAGATACGCAGTATTTT
.	TRBD2	TRBJ2-1	TRBV6-5	CASSYEIAGNEQFF	TGTGCCAGCAGTTACGAGATAGCGGGGAATGAGCAGTTCTTC
.	.	TRBJ1-1	TRBV5-1	CASSSTVLNTEAFF	TGCGCCAGCAGCTCCACGGTCCTGAACACTGAAGCTTTCTTT
.	.	TRBJ2-7	TRBV5-1	CASSLRPGEGYEQYF	TGCGCCAGCAGCTTGAGGCCAGGGGAGGGCTACGAGCAGTACTTC
.	.	TRBJ1-3	TRBV6-1	CASSDQLAGGLGNTIYF	TGTGCCAGCAGTGATCAGTTGGCGGGAGGGCTCGGAAACACCATATATTTT
.	.	TRBJ1-5	TRBV27	CASRVRSQDNSNQPQHF	TGTGCCAGCAGGGTGAGGTCACAGGACAATAGCAATCAGCCCCAGCATTTT
.	TRBD2	TRBJ2-3	TRBV11-3	CASSLNGRDTDTQYF	TGTGCCAGCAGCTTGAACGGGAGGGACACAGATACGCAGTATTTT
.	TRBD2	TRBJ2-3	TRBV30	CAWRGGLAGGRWRQSTDTQYF	TGTGCCTGGAGGGGAGGACTAGCGGGGGGGCGATGGCGGCAAAGCACAGATACGCAGTATTTT
.	TRBD1	TRBJ1-5	TRBV29-1	CSVVTDREGNQPQHF	TGCAGCGTTGTAACGGACAGGGAAGGCAATCAGCCCCAGCATTTT
.	TRBD2	TRBJ2-5	TRBV5-1	CASRTSGRQAQETQYF	TGCGCCAGCAGGACTAGCGGGAGGCAAGCTCAAGAGACCCAGTACTTC
.	TRBD2	TRBJ2-1	TRBV30	CAWSEAWTSGNNEQFF	TGTGCCTGGAGTGAGGCCTGGACTAGCGGGAACAATGAGCAGTTCTTC
.	.	TRBJ2-3	TRBV30	CAWSVLGQGGDTQYF	TGTGCCTGGAGTGTACTAGGGCAGGGGGGAGATACGCAGTATTTT
.	TRBD2	TRBJ2-5	TRBV9	CASSVLSGRTQETQYF	TGTGCCAGCAGCGTTCTTAGCGGGAGGACCCAAGAGACCCAGTACTTC
.	.	TRBJ2-3	TRBV5-1	CASSQIGTTDTQYF	TGCGCCAGCAGCCAAATAGGGACAACAGATACGCAGTATTTT
.	TRBD1	TRBJ2-3	TRBV19	CASRSGQGIADTQYF	TGTGCCAGTAGATCGGGACAGGGAATCGCAGATACGCAGTATTTT
.	.	TRBJ1-2	TRBV9	CASSVDGPRGLGGYTF	TGTGCCAGCAGCGTAGATGGTCCCAGGGGCCTTGGTGGCTACACCTTC
.	TRBD1	TRBJ1-6	TRBV6-5	CASSRDSYNSPLHF	TGTGCCAGCAGTCGGGACAGTTATAATTCACCCCTCCACTTT
.	.	TRBJ1-6	TRBV4-1	CASSQDRFNNSPLHF	TGCGCCAGCAGCCAAGACAGGTTTAATAATTCACCCCTCCACTTT
.	.	TRBJ2-3	TRBV2	CASSRRGRGSTDTQYF	TGTGCCAGCAGCCGCCGGGGGCGGGGGAGCACAGATACGCAGTATTTT
.	.	TRBJ2-1	TRBV5-1	CASKEGVVFDEQFF	TGCGCCAGCAAAGAAGGGGTTGTTTTTGATGAGCAGTTCTTC
.	.	TRBJ2-2	TRBV27	CASRPTRYTGELFF	TGTGCCAGCAGGCCGACAAGGTACACCGGGGAGCTGTTTTTT
.	TRBD2	TRBJ2-2	TRBV30	CAWRGLAGTGELFF	TGTGCCTGGAGGGGGCTAGCGGGGACCGGGGAGCTGTTTTTT